These 25 T cell receptor beta chains came from one sample sequenced in a study of blood T cell repertoires in COVID-19. Method: immunoSEQ multiplex PCR; TCRdb's copy keeps in-frame clones and lacks some. The sample holds around 52,000 clones, approximately 86% seen once. The specimen sequenced was peripheral blood. The receptors come from a woman at least 80 years old with COVID-19, enrolled during active disease.

The V call is TRBV5-1, the J call TRBJ1-5; the D is unclear. V lost 2 bases, J lost 7 bases, and 19 bases lay in between. This CDR3 is 16 amino acids long. Germline V gives CDR1 SGHRS, CDR2 YFSETQ. CDR3 loop: CASSFELRALEQPQHF. The DNA for the CDR3 is TGCGCCAGCAGCTTTGAGCTTCGCGCACTGGAGCAGCCCCAGCATTTT.

The rearrangement uses TRBV7-8 and TRBJ2-7, with 8 bases matching TRBD1. In germline, CDR1 is SGHVS, CDR2 FQNEAQ. This CDR3 has 15 amino acids. Losses at the gene ends were 5 bases for V and 5 bases for J; bases not matched to a gene: 11. This chain's CDR3 is CASSQRRTGSNEQYF. CDR3 sequence (DNA): TGTGCCAGCAGCCAAAGACGGACAGGGAGCAACGAGCAGTACTTC. The whole variable domain, filled in from reference TRBV7-8 and TRBJ2-7, reads GAGVSQSPRYKVAKRGQDVALRCDPISGHVSLFWYQQALGQGPEFLTYFQNEAQLDKSGLPSDRFFAERPEGSVSTLKIQRTQQEDSAVYLCASSQRRTGSNEQYFGPGTRLTVT.

The rearrangement uses TRBV14 and TRBJ1-1; TRBD1 matches 8 bases. The CDR3 loop spans 16 amino acids. V trimming: 3 bases; J trimming: 1 base; junction bases outside the gene matches: 7. CDR1 is SGHDN and CDR2 is FVKESK in the germline V gene. CDR3 in amino acids: CASSHRQGRGNTEAFF. CDR3 nucleotide sequence: TGTGCCAGCAGCCATCGACAGGGGCGAGGGAACACTGAAGCTTTCTTT.

This chain connects TRBV14 to TRBJ2-5; 7 nucleotides align to TRBD1. Germline values: CDR1 SGHDN, CDR2 FVKESK. V lost 3 bases to trimming and J lost 3 bases; unmatched junction nucleotides: 4. The CDR3 is made up of 14 amino acids. CDR3 in DNA: TGTGCCAGCAGCCACCGGGACAGAGAAGAGACCCAGTACTTC. It is translated as CASSHRDREETQYF.

This chain joins TRBV5-5 and TRBJ2-7, with 11 bases identical to TRBD1. Germline CDR1 SGHKS, CDR2 YYEKEE (reference sequence). J was trimmed by 9 bases and V by 5 bases; bases with no gene match: 13. The CDR3 is 15 amino acids. The CDR3 region is CASSFIGTGGGRQYF. CDR3 in DNA: TGTGCCAGCAGTTTCATCGGGACAGGGGGTGGTCGGCAGTACTTC.

The chain joins TRBV5-1 to TRBJ1-1, with 7 nucleotides matching TRBD1. The junction had 8 bases not matched to a gene; V was cut back by 3 bases and J by 6 bases. Germline values: CDR1 SGHRS, CDR2 YFSETQ. The CDR3 runs 14 residues. Here the CDR3 reads CASSSRQGKAEAFF. Here the CDR3 DNA reads TGCGCCAGCAGCTCAAGACAGGGAAAGGCTGAAGCTTTCTTT.

Comment on this clone: Other DNA sequences within the sample encode an identical CDR3. This sequence joins TRBV5-1 and TRBJ1-6, with 9 bases matching TRBD1. V trimming: 4 bases; J trimming: 9 bases; junction bases outside the gene matches: 5. Germline V CDR1 and CDR2: SGHRS, YFSETQ. The CDR3 runs to 14 residues. This CDR3 is CASSLGQGGSPLHF. The CDR3 DNA follows: TGCGCCAGCAGCCTGGGACAGGGAGGTTCACCCCTCCACTTT.

This sequence joins TRBV30 and TRBJ2-1; unclear D gene. Germline CDR1 is GTSNPN and CDR2 is SVGIG (reference sequence). V lost 2 bases to trimming and J lost 6 bases, with 14 bases between them. The CDR3 length is 14 residues. In nucleotides, the CDR3 is TGTGCCTGGAGTTTTCCGCCCGGAGTCAATGAGCAGTTCTTC. This encodes CAWSFPPGVNEQFF.

The V and J genes are TRBV5-5 and TRBJ1-1, with 11 bases matching TRBD1. The V and J ends lost 4 bases and 5 bases, in that order; junction bases with no gene match: 13. The germline CDR1 and CDR2 sequences are SGHKS and YYEKEE (reference sequence). The CDR3 has 17 amino acids. CDR3: CASSLDRGLLSGTEAFF. CDR3 coding DNA: TGTGCCAGCAGCCTGGACAGGGGGCTTTTGTCGGGTACTGAAGCTTTCTTT.

The chain joins TRBV5-6 to TRBJ1-1, with D possibly TRBD1 on 5 matching bases. Germline CDR1 and CDR2: SGHDT and YYEEEE. Trimming left V 0 bases short and J 0 bases short, with 6 bases between. The CDR3 totals 14 residues. CDR3 DNA: TGTGCCAGCAGCTTGGTAGGGGTGAACACTGAAGCTTTCTTT. Its translation is CASSLVGVNTEAFF.

This chain joins TRBV2 and TRBJ2-7; 12 bases map to TRBD2. This CDR3 is 13 amino acids long. J was trimmed by 6 bases and V by 6 bases; bases with no gene match: 3. Per the germline V gene, CDR1 is SNHLY and CDR2 is FYNNEI. CDR3 amino acids: CASSGLAGTEQYF. The CDR3 DNA sequence: TGTGCCAGCAGCGGACTAGCGGGGACCGAGCAGTACTTC.

The rearrangement uses TRBV5-6 and TRBJ2-3; 7 bases match TRBD1. The V and J ends lost 4 bases and 2 bases, in that order; junction bases with no gene match: 7. The germline CDR1 and CDR2 sequences are SGHDT and YYEEEE. CDR3 size: 15 residues. The CDR3, as DNA: TGTGCCAGCAGCGGAAAGGACAGGCACACAGATACGCAGTATTTT. This gives the protein CASSGKDRHTDTQYF.

The rearrangement uses TRBV13 and TRBJ2-3, with 15 bases aligning to TRBD2. The V and J ends lost 5 bases and 10 bases, in that order; junction bases with no gene match: 7. The CDR3 runs to 15 residues. Germline CDR1 is PRHDT and CDR2 is FYEKMQ (reference sequence). CDR3: CASSTPGTSGGSQYF. The CDR3 DNA reads TGTGCCAGCAGCACGCCCGGGACTAGCGGGGGGTCGCAGTATTTT.

The rearrangement joins TRBV6-5 to TRBJ2-3; D possibly corresponds to TRBD2 (7 bases). CDR1 and CDR2 from the germline V gene are MNHEY and SVGAGI. Trimming stripped 2 bases from V and 6 bases from J, with 18 bases between. The CDR3 totals 16 residues. CDR3 nucleotide sequence: TGTGCCAGCAGTTACCAAGGTCGGGGGGCTAGCGATACGCAGTATTTT. Protein: CASSYQGRGASDTQYF.

This chain connects TRBV11-2 to TRBJ1-1; D is uncertain. CDR1 and CDR2 (germline): SGHAT, FQNNGV. This CDR3 is built from 14 residues. V was shortened by 4 bases and J by 1 base, with 10 bases between the two germline ends. CDR3 in DNA: TGTGCCAGCAGCTCGCCCGGGTCGAACACTGAAGCTTTCTTT. This translates into CASSSPGSNTEAFF.

A single count supports this clone. The chain has TRBV11-2 and TRBJ1-1; D gene unclear. The CDR3 spans 19 residues. Germline CDR1 and CDR2: SGHAT and FQNNGV. V lost 2 bases to trimming and J lost 5 bases, with 27 bases between them. The CDR3 is CASSLSGVWGLERGTEAFF. DNA of the CDR3: TGTGCCAGCAGCTTAAGCGGTGTCTGGGGTTTAGAGAGAGGGACTGAAGCTTTCTTT.

The chain links TRBV5-1 to TRBJ2-5; TRBD1 matches at 9 bases. The CDR3 sequence is 15 residues long. J gave up 3 bases and V 2 bases, and 5 bases lay outside the gene matches. Per the germline V gene, CDR1 is SGHRS and CDR2 is YFSETQ. CDR3 sequence reads: CASSLQGATEETQYF. In DNA, the CDR3 is TGCGCCAGCAGCTTACAGGGGGCCACAGAAGAGACCCAGTACTTC.

The rearrangement links TRBV5-1 to TRBJ2-5, with D perhaps matching TRBD2 (5 bases). V dropped 0 bases and J dropped 4 bases, with 16 bases sitting between them. The CDR3 is 16 amino acids. Germline CDR1 SGHRS, CDR2 YFSETQ. This CDR3 reads CASSLVAGIGGETQYF. CDR3 sequence (DNA): TGCGCCAGCAGCTTGGTAGCCGGGATTGGAGGAGAGACCCAGTACTTC.

This sequence joins TRBV29-1 and TRBJ2-3; the D gene is possibly TRBD1 (6 bases). The CDR3 is made up of 15 amino acids. Germline lookup yields CDR1 SQVTM and CDR2 ANQGSEA. Trimming stripped 0 bases from V and 7 bases from J, with 17 bases between. The DNA of the CDR3 is TGCAGCGTTGAAGAGGGGGCCAGACCAAGCAATACGCAGTATTTT. Translated, it gives CSVEEGARPSNTQYF.

The chain links TRBV7-9 to TRBJ1-4, with 9 bases fitting TRBD1. Trimming removed 5 bases from V and 8 bases from J; junction bases left unmatched: 9. The CDR3 has 15 amino acids. Germline V gene data show CDR1 as SEHNR and CDR2 as FQNEAQ (reference sequence). The CDR3 nucleotides read TGTGCCAGCAGCATTGGGACAGGGTCATGGGAAAAACTGTTTTTT. Its translation is CASSIGTGSWEKLFF.

This sequence joins TRBV5-6 and TRBJ2-1; 11 bases align to TRBD2. The ends lost 4 bases at V and 7 bases at J; junction bases unmatched: 10. CDR1 and CDR2 from the germline V gene are SGHDT and YYEEEE. The CDR3 is 16 residues long. The CDR3 sequence: CASSIISGGVGNEQFF. The CDR3 DNA reads as TGTGCCAGCAGCATCATTAGCGGGGGGGTTGGTAATGAGCAGTTCTTC.

This chain joins TRBV6-5 and TRBJ2-7, with D possibly matching TRBD2 (5 bases). Trimming removed 5 bases from V and 9 bases from J, with 17 bases in between. The CDR3 covers 13 residues. Germline assignment: CDR1 MNHEY and CDR2 SVGAGI. CDR3 in amino acids: CASSPGMGSAQYF. For the CDR3, the DNA is TGTGCCAGCAGTCCCGGGATGGGGTCGGCGCAGTACTTC.

This clone is a singleton in its sample. The rearrangement links TRBV6-2 or TRBV6-3 to TRBJ1-5, with TRBD1 identical over 8 bases. This CDR3 is 15 amino acids long. The germline V gene encodes CDR1 MNHEY and CDR2 SVGEGT. With 5 bases clipped from V and 10 bases from J, the junction kept 13 bases outside the gene matches. CDR3 sequence: CASSAYGTGPSPQHF. Here the CDR3 DNA reads TGTGCCAGCAGTGCCTACGGGACAGGCCCCAGCCCCCAGCATTTT.

This chain links TRBV5-4 with TRBJ2-5, with D perhaps matching TRBD2 (6 bases). V gave up 4 bases and J gave up 4 bases, with 20 bases separating them. Germline V CDR1 and CDR2: SGHNT, YYREEE (reference sequence). The CDR3 spans 16 residues. CDR3 in amino acids: CASSPLGATEGETQYF. For the CDR3, the DNA is TGTGCCAGCAGCCCATTGGGAGCGACGGAGGGAGAGACCCAGTACTTC.

The genes are TRBV12-5 and TRBJ1-1, with 9 bases matching TRBD1. The germline CDR1 and CDR2 sequences are LGHNT and FRNRAP. This CDR3 region has 18 residues. The junction had 9 bases not matched to a gene; V was cut back by 1 base and J by 0 bases. CDR3 bases: TGTGCTAGTGGTTTGGGAACGGACAGGGGACTAATGAACACTGAAGCTTTCTTT. It is translated as CASGLGTDRGLMNTEAFF. The variable domain in full, completed from reference TRBV12-5 and TRBJ1-1, reads DARVTQTPRHKVTEMGQEVTMRCQPILGHNTVFWYRQTMMQGLELLAYFRNRAPLDDSGMPKDRFSAEMPDATLATLKIQPSEPRDSAVYFCASGLGTDRGLMNTEAFFGQGTRLTVV.